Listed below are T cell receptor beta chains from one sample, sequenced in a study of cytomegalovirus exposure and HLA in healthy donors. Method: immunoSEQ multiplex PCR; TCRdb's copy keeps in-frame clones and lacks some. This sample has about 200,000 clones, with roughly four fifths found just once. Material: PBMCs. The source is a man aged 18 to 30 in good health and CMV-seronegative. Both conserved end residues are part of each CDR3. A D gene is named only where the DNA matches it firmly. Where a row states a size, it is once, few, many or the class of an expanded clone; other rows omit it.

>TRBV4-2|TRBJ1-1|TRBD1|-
TGTGCCAGCAGCCGGGACAGAATGAACACTGAAGCTTTCTTT
CASSRDRMNTEAFF
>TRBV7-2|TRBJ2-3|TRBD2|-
TGTGCCAGCAGCGAAGGACTAGCGGGAGGGCTGGATACGCAGTATTTT
CASSEGLAGGLDTQYF
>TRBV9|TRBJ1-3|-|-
TGTGCCAGCAGCGTTGAGGGATCTGGAAACACCATATATTTT
CASSVEGSGNTIYF
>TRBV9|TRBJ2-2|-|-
TGTGCCAGCAGCGCCCTCCGTAGTAACACCGGGGAGCTGTTTTTT
CASSALRSNTGELFF
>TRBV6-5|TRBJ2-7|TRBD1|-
TGTGCCAGCAGCGGCGGGACAGGGGTAGACGAGCAGTACTTC
CASSGGTGVDEQYF
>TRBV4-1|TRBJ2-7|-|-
TGCGCCAGCAGCCAACCCCACCGGGATTCCTACGAGCAGTACTTC
CASSQPHRDSYEQYF
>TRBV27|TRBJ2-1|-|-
TGTGCCAGCAGTCAAAGGCTCAGGGTACATGAGCAGTTCTTC
CASSQRLRVHEQFF
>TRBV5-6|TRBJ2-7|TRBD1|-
TGTGCCAGCAGCGGGGGGACAGGTAGCTCCTACGAGCAGTACTTC
CASSGGTGSSYEQYF
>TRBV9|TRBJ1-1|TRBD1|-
TGTGCCAGCACCCGGACAGGCGAATTTTTGGGGAACACTGAAGCTTTCTTT
CASTRTGEFLGNTEAFF
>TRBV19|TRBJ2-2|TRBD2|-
TGTGCCAGTCGTTGGCGGGAGAGCACCGGGGAGCTGTTTTTT
CASRWRESTGELFF
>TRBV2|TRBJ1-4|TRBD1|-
TGTGCCAGCAGTGAAGCACCTCGAGGGGCAGGGGGCAGATGGGAAAAACTGTTTTTT
CASSEAPRGAGGRWEKLFF
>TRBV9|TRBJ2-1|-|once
TGTGCCAGCAGCTCATTAGTCAACGTGGGCGATGAGCAGTTCTTC
CASSSLVNVGDEQFF
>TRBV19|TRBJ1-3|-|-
TGTGCCAGTAGTATCAACGGGGACACCATATATTTT
CASSINGDTIYF
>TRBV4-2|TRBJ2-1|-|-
TGTGCCAGCAGCCAAGGGGAGGGGGGGCCCTTGGGCAATGAGCAGTTCTTC
CASSQGEGGPLGNEQFF
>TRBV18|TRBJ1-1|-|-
TGTGCCAGCTCACCACGCGTCACCTTTGGCACTGAAGCTTTCTTT
CASSPRVTFGTEAFF
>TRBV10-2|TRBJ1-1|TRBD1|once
TGCGCCACCAGGAGGGAGACAGGGCAATACACTGAAGCTTTCTTT
CATRRETGQYTEAFF
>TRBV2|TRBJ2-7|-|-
TGTGCCAGCAGGAGACAACAATCCTACGAGCAGTACTTC
CASRRQQSYEQYF
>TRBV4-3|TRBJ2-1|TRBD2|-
TGCGCCAGCAGCCAAGGGACTAGCGGGGGAAATGAGCAGTTCTTC
CASSQGTSGGNEQFF
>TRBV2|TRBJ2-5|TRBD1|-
TGTGCCAGCAGTGATGTGGACAGGGGAGATAAAGAGACCCAGTACTTC
CASSDVDRGDKETQYF
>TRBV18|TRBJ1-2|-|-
TGTGCCAGCTCACCACCGGGACTCAACTATGGCTACACCTTC
CASSPPGLNYGYTF
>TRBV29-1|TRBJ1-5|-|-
TGCAGCGTTGGTGTCGCGGGTCAGCCCCAGCATTTT
CSVGVAGQPQHF
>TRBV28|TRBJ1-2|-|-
TGTGCCAGCAGCCCGGATGGGGGGGGGAGCTATGGCTACACCTTC
CASSPDGGGSYGYTF
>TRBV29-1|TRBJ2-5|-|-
TGCAGCGCCTTGGGTTTCCAGGGGAGACAAGAGACCCAGTACTTC
CSALGFQGRQETQYF
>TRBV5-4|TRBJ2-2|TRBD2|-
TGTGCCAGCAGCCTAGCGGGAGGGCCCTCCGGGGAGCTGTTTTTT
CASSLAGGPSGELFF
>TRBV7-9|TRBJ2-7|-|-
TGTGCCAGCAGCTTGCGGGGCGAGCAGTACTTC
CASSLRGEQYF
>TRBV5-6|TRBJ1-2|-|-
TGTGCCAGCAGCCCGAGAGGAGGGATCGGCTACACCTTC
CASSPRGGIGYTF
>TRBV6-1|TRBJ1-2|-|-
TGTGCCATCGGCACTACCAACTATGGCTACACCTTC
CAIGTTNYGYTF
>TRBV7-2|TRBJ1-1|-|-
TGTGCCAGCAGCGGTCAGGGGACGGGCTTGCTCACTGAAGCTTTCTTT
CASSGQGTGLLTEAFF
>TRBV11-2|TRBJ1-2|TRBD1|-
TGTGCCAGCAGCTCCCCCGACAGGGGTAACTATGGCTACACCTTC
CASSSPDRGNYGYTF
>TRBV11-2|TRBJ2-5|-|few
TGTGCCAGCAGCATTTTGACAGGAGGCGAGACCCAGTACTTC
CASSILTGGETQYF
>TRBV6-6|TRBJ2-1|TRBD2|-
TGTGCCAGCAGTTACCCTAGCGGGGCCAATGAGCAGTTCTTC
CASSYPSGANEQFF
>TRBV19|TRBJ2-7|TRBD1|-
TGTGCCAGTAGGACAGGGGACCTTAGGGAGCAGTACTTC
CASRTGDLREQYF
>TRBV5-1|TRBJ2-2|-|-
TGCGCCAGCAGCTTAGGACGGGACGGGGAGCTGTTTTTT
CASSLGRDGELFF
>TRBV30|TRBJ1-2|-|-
TGTGCCTGCCCACAGGGCCCCTGGGGCTATGGCTACACCTTC
CACPQGPWGYGYTF
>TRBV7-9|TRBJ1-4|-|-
TGTGCCAGCAGTCCCCGTGGGCAGCCGCTGGTGGAAAAACTGTTTTTT
CASSPRGQPLVEKLFF
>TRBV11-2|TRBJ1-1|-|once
TGTGCCAGCAGCTTAGATCGGTCCTTCGACATTGAAGCTTTCTTT
CASSLDRSFDIEAFF
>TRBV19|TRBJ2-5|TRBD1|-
TGTGCCAGTACCCCGACAGGGGGTTCAGGGGGGGAGACCCAGTACTTC
CASTPTGGSGGETQYF